A single sample gave rise to the 8 T cell receptor beta chains below, sequenced in a study of response to subunit inactivated influenza vaccine. TCRdb reprocessed the RT-PCR reads with MiXCR, giving one entry per CDR3 protein. This sample yields about 480,000 distinct CDR3 sequences, of which 25% are seen a single time; less than 2.5% belongs to the top ten. The sequences come from CD4+ T cells sorted from PBMCs, collected 4 to 6 days after vaccination. These receptors came from a man in his forties or fifties who received an inactivated influenza vaccine.

Only a few counts were recorded for this clonotype. This chain uses TRBV29-1 with TRBJ2-1, with D possibly being TRBD1 (6 bases). This CDR3 spans 14 amino acids. Germline V gene lookup returns CDR1 SQVTM and CDR2 ANQGSEA. Trimming took off 8 bases at V and 0 bases at J, with 14 bases between the two ends. The chain's CDR3 is CSLRQVTSYNEQFF. For the CDR3, the DNA is TGCAGCCTCCGACAGGTTACCTCCTACAATGAGCAGTTCTTC.

The J gene is TRBJ2-7, the V gene TRBV20-1, with D unclear. CDR1 DFQATT and CDR2 SNEGSKA come from the germline V gene (reference sequence). The V end lost 8 bases, the J end lost 0 bases, and 14 bases lay between the germline ends. The CDR3 runs to 13 residues. The CDR3 sequence: CSPERTSSYEQYF. The CDR3, as DNA: TGCAGTCCCGAACGGACGAGCTCCTACGAGCAGTACTTC.

The chain couples TRBV5-1 to TRBJ2-3; possibly TRBD1 or TRBD2 for D (5 bases each). V shed 2 bases and J shed 3 bases, with 10 bases lying between them. CDR3 size: 14 residues. CDR1 is SGHRS and CDR2 is YFSETQ in the germline V gene. Here the CDR3 reads CASSFSGPTDTQYF. The CDR3 region has the DNA TGCGCCAGCAGCTTCTCGGGGCCGACAGATACGCAGTATTTT.

V is TRBV12-3 or TRBV12-4 and J is TRBJ1-6; no clear D gene. CDR3 length equals 15 residues. Trimming stripped 8 bases from V and 0 bases from J, with 11 bases between. CDR3 sequence reads: CASGMGSSYNSPLHF. The CDR3 DNA is TGTGCCAGCGGTATGGGGAGCTCCTATAATTCACCCCTCCACTTT.

This clonotype was seen more than once but under ten times. J is TRBJ1-4 and V is TRBV6-2 or TRBV6-3, with no clear D. CDR3 length: 14 amino acids. The V gene's germline CDR1 is MNHEY and CDR2 SVGEGT. V dropped 5 bases and J dropped 6 bases, with 13 bases sitting between them. The CDR3 DNA reads as TGTGCCAGCAGTGCGGTGCTACGGGATGAAAAACTGTTTTTT. It is translated as CASSAVLRDEKLFF.

CDR3 sequence: CASSLAAFTDTQYF. CDR3 bases: TGTGCCAGCAGCTTAGCGGCTTTCACAGATACGCAGTATTTT. The chain links TRBV7-2 to TRBJ2-3; the D is unclear. CDR1 and CDR2 (germline): SGHTA, FQGNSA. Trimming shortened V by 0 bases and J by 2 bases, and 6 bases separated the two germline ends. The CDR3 loop spans 14 amino acids.

This sequence joins TRBV20-1 and TRBJ2-1; weak D call: TRBD2 (5 bases). V shed 6 bases and J shed 3 bases, with 15 bases lying between them. The CDR3 has 14 residues. From germline, CDR1 is DFQATT and CDR2 SNEGSKA (reference sequence). This chain's CDR3 is CSAGGHRGYNEQFF. The CDR3 DNA is TGCAGTGCCGGTGGCCACCGGGGCTACAATGAGCAGTTCTTC.

The chain combines TRBV10-3 with TRBJ2-7; D assignment may be TRBD1 or TRBD2 (5 bases each). Germline V gene lookup returns CDR1 ENHRY and CDR2 SYGVKD. V was shortened by 2 bases and J by 0 bases, with 11 bases between the two germline ends. The CDR3 extends over 15 amino acids. In nucleotides, the CDR3 is TGTGCCATCAGTGAGAGGGCAGGGAGCTCCTACGAGCAGTACTTC. Its protein product is CAISERAGSSYEQYF.